This note documents a single T cell receptor beta chain sequence. The data belong to a study of Ad26.COV2.S vaccination and SARS-CoV-2 variants. TCRdb's copy holds only in-frame clones and misses some; the assay was immunoSEQ multiplex PCR. The sample has about 390,000 clones, around 93% seen once; the top ten hold over 1.5%. This CDR3 has 11 residues. Germline V gene lookup returns CDR1 DFQATT and CDR2 SNEGSKA (reference sequence). Trimming removed 6 bases at V and 5 bases at J, with 10 bases between. The sample's treatment: around 19 received Ad26.COV2.S at low or high dose, single or two shots; 5 received placebo; per-sample allocation not given. The samples date from day 63 after the first vaccine or placebo injection.

The chain couples TRBV20-1 to TRBJ1-1; tentatively, D is TRBD1 (6 bases). Sequences were derived from peripheral blood, sampled in a trial of Ad26.COV2.S vaccine versus placebo. The TCR was taken from a person between 18 and 60 years old who received the Ad26.COV2.S COVID-19 vaccine or a placebo. The CDR3, as DNA: TGCAGTGCAAATGGACAGACTGAAGCTTTCTTT. Translating it yields CSANGQTEAFF.